Presented here are 18 T cell receptor beta chains from one specimen sequenced in a study of beta chain features in type 1 diabetes. Every isolated RNA sample was fully reverse transcribed, so sequencing captured expressed TCRB transcripts. Libraries were prepared by immunoSEQ multiplex PCR; TCRdb keeps only in-frame clonotypes and omits some of them. The repertoire holds 430,000 or so clones, with roughly an eighth as singletons. The sequenced sample was naive CD4+ T cells from blood. The receptors were sampled from a woman younger than 30 in good health.

This clone came up a few times. The sample has other DNA sequences that encode this CDR3 too. The CDR3 reads CASSPRRLGTDTQYF. For the CDR3, the DNA is TGTGCCAGCAGCCCCCGGAGGTTGGGAACAGATACGCAGTATTTT. The V call is TRBV7-9, the J call TRBJ2-3; perhaps TRBD2 as D (5 bases). The CDR3 is 15 amino acids. Deletions cut 5 bases from V and 3 bases from J, with 15 bases between. CDR1 is SEHNR, CDR2 FQNEAQ, per germline (reference sequence).

The chain uses TRBV18 and TRBJ2-1; 7 nucleotides agree with TRBD1. The length of the CDR3 is 16 residues. Per the germline V gene, CDR1 is KGHSH and CDR2 is LQKENI. With 5 bases clipped from V and 0 bases from J, the junction kept 7 bases outside the gene matches. DNA for the CDR3: TGTGCCAGCTCATCCCGACAGGGCAGCTCCTACAATGAGCAGTTCTTC. This codes for CASSSRQGSSYNEQFF.

This clone showed up just a few times. The rearrangement links TRBV6-5 to TRBJ2-1; D ambiguous. V lost 4 bases and J lost 6, with 7 bases in between. Germline CDR1 MNHEY, CDR2 SVGAGI. This CDR3 comprises 12 residues. The CDR3 here is CASSLRINEQFF. Written as DNA, the CDR3 is TGTGCCAGCAGTTTGAGGATCAATGAGCAGTTCTTC.

The table lists this clone with a few counts. The chain couples TRBV7-2 to TRBJ2-3; D remains unclear. Trimming stripped 7 bases from V and 7 bases from J, with 12 bases between. CDR1 and CDR2 (germline): SGHTA, FQGNSA. CDR3 length equals 12 residues. The CDR3 bases are TGTGCCAGCACCTCTTCGGGTTATACGCAGTATTTT. It specifies CASTSSGYTQYF.

This clone was observed a few times. This sequence joins TRBV5-1 and TRBJ2-5; 8 bases agree with TRBD1. This CDR3 contains 13 residues. Germline V gene data show CDR1 as SGHRS and CDR2 as YFSETQ. With V trimmed by 5 bases and J by 4 bases, 4 bases remained unmatched. As DNA, the CDR3 is TGCGCCAGCAGGAAAACAGGGGGAGAGACCCAGTACTTC. The encoded protein is CASRKTGGETQYF.

The gene calls are TRBV7-2 and TRBJ2-7, with a tentative D call TRBD2 (6 bases). The ends were cut back, 5 bases at V and 5 bases at J, with 13 bases in the middle. The germline CDR1 and CDR2 sequences are SGHTA and FQGNSA. CDR3 length: 13 residues. The CDR3 region is CASSPVGGNEQYV. The CDR3, as DNA: TGTGCCAGCAGCCCTGTGGGGGGAAACGAGCAGTACGTC.

The chain recombines TRBV5-6 with TRBJ2-5, with D possibly TRBD1 on 5 matching bases. CDR3 size: 14 residues. Trimming shortened V by 2 bases and J by 5 bases, and 13 bases separated the two germline ends. Germline CDR1 reads SGHDT; CDR2 reads YYEEEE. The CDR3 DNA reads as TGTGCCAGCAGCTTCCTCAAGGGGTGGGAGACCCAGTACTTC. It yields the protein CASSFLKGWETQYF.

The chain employs TRBV7-9 and TRBJ2-7; TRBD2 is a possible D gene (7 bases). Germline lookup yields CDR1 SEHNR and CDR2 FQNEAQ (reference sequence). The CDR3 contains 15 residues. Trimming pared 1 base from V and 3 bases from J, leaving 13 bases between. DNA for the CDR3: TGTGCCAGCAGCTTAGTGCGGGGGCGCGACTACGAGCAGTACTTC. It translates to CASSLVRGRDYEQYF.

V gene TRBV7-2 combines with J gene TRBJ2-5, with D uncertain. CDR3 length: 15 amino acids. Trimming removed 5 bases at V and 5 bases at J, with 18 bases between. The V gene's germline CDR1 is SGHTA and CDR2 FQGNSA. The CDR3 reads CASSLEYWAVETQYF. The DNA for the CDR3 is TGTGCCAGCAGCCTTGAATACTGGGCTGTTGAGACCCAGTACTTC.

The V call is TRBV7-9, the J call TRBJ2-1; maybe TRBD1 (5 bases). V lost 3 bases and J 4 bases, leaving 7 bases between the germline ends. Germline loops: CDR1 SEHNR, CDR2 FQNEAQ (reference sequence). The CDR3 contains 13 residues. CDR3 in amino acids: CASSFQGYNEQFF. DNA for the CDR3: TGTGCCAGCAGCTTCCAGGGATACAATGAGCAGTTCTTC.

This sequence joins TRBV6-5 and TRBJ1-2, with a possible D match to TRBD1 (6 bases). There are 12 residues in the CDR3. Germline CDR1 reads MNHEY; CDR2 reads SVGAGI. Trimming stripped 9 bases from V and 4 bases from J, with 12 bases between. CDR3: CASNKGGYGYTF. In DNA form, the CDR3 reads TGTGCCAGTAACAAAGGGGGCTATGGCTACACCTTC.

This clone appeared a few times. At the DNA level, this CDR3 is encoded by other sequences in the same sample as well. CDR3 sequence (DNA): TGTGCCAGCTCACGGCTGGACACAGATACGCAGTATTTT. Translating gives CASSRLDTDTQYF. The rearrangement links TRBV18 to TRBJ2-3; no definite D call. The CDR3 consists of 13 residues. Germline assignment: CDR1 KGHSH and CDR2 LQKENI. The ends were cut back, 4 bases at V and 2 bases at J, with 7 bases in the middle. The full variable domain, completed using reference TRBV18 and TRBJ2-3, is NAGVMQNPRHLVRRRGQEARLRCSPMKGHSHVYWYRQLPEEGLKFMVYLQKENIIDESGMPKERFSAEFPKEGPSILRIQQVVRGDSAAYFCASSRLDTDTQYFGPGTRLTVL.

V and J are TRBV7-3 and TRBJ2-3, with 7 bases fitting TRBD1. Looked up from germline, CDR1 is SGHTA and CDR2 is FQGTGA. The CDR3 runs 13 residues. J was trimmed by 1 base and V by 6 bases; bases with no gene match: 1. In DNA form, the CDR3 reads TGTGCCAGCAGTCAGGGGGGCACAGATACGCAGTATTTT. Protein: CASSQGGTDTQYF.

This clone was recorded a few times. The gene calls are TRBV9 and TRBJ2-1; 11 nucleotides agree with TRBD2. This CDR3 has 19 residues. With V trimmed by 3 bases and J by 1 base, 12 bases remained unmatched. The germline CDR1 and CDR2 sequences are SGDLS and YYNGEE. The CDR3 nucleotides read TGTGCCAGCAGCGGCCAATTAGCGGGAGGGCCCTCATCCTACAATGAGCAGTTCTTC. This gives the protein CASSGQLAGGPSSYNEQFF. Complete variable domain (other parts from reference TRBV9 and TRBJ2-1): DSGVTQTPKHLITATGQRVTLRCSPRSGDLSVYWYQQSLDQGLQFLIQYYNGEERAKGNILERFSAQQFPDLHSELNLSSLELGDSALYFCASSGQLAGGPSSYNEQFFGPGTRLTVL.

V and J are TRBV5-1 and TRBJ2-2, with TRBD2 as a possible D gene (5 bases). CDR1 and CDR2 from the germline V gene are SGHRS and YFSETQ. This CDR3 is built from 15 residues. V lost 1 base, J lost 1 base, and 8 bases lay in between. DNA for the CDR3: TGCGCCAGCAGCTTGAGCGGCGGGAACACCGGGGAGCTGTTTTTT. As protein: CASSLSGGNTGELFF.

This clone was seen a handful of times. The CDR3 here is CASTGQAYEQYF. The CDR3 DNA reads TGTGCCAGCACCGGACAGGCCTACGAGCAGTACTTC. The J gene is TRBJ2-7, the V gene TRBV11-2; 7 bases map to TRBD1. V lost 7 bases and J lost 2; bases outside the gene matches: 2. The CDR3 sequence is 12 residues long. Germline values: CDR1 SGHAT, CDR2 FQNNGV.

This clone was counted between two and nine times. The CDR3 loop is CASSQTRTGGSYEQYV. The DNA for the CDR3 is TGTGCCAGCAGCCAAACTCGGACAGGGGGCAGCTACGAGCAGTACGTC. The chain combines TRBV14 with TRBJ2-7, with TRBD1 matching 11 bases. Germline lookup yields CDR1 SGHDN and CDR2 FVKESK. The CDR3 sequence is 16 residues long. J lost 3 bases, V lost 2 bases, and 6 bases had no gene match.

As for this clone: One end of the junction does not line up with germline, which may come from a read error. The chain couples TRBV30 to TRBJ2-7, with a possible D match to TRBD1 (6 bases). CDR1 is GTSNPN, CDR2 SVGIG, per germline (reference sequence). The CDR3 loop spans 14 amino acids. This chain's CDR3 is CARSVLGGPSEQYF. The CDR3 DNA follows: TGTGCCCGGAGTGTCTTAGGGGGACCTTCCGAGCAGTACTTC. Based on the CDR3 plus reference TRBV30 and TRBJ2-7, the full variable domain is SQTIHQWPATLVQPVGSPLSLECTVEGTSNPNLYWYRQAAGRGLQLLFYSVGIGQISSEVPQNLSASRPQDRQFILSSKKLLLSDSGFYLCARSVLGGPSEQYFGPGTRLTVT.